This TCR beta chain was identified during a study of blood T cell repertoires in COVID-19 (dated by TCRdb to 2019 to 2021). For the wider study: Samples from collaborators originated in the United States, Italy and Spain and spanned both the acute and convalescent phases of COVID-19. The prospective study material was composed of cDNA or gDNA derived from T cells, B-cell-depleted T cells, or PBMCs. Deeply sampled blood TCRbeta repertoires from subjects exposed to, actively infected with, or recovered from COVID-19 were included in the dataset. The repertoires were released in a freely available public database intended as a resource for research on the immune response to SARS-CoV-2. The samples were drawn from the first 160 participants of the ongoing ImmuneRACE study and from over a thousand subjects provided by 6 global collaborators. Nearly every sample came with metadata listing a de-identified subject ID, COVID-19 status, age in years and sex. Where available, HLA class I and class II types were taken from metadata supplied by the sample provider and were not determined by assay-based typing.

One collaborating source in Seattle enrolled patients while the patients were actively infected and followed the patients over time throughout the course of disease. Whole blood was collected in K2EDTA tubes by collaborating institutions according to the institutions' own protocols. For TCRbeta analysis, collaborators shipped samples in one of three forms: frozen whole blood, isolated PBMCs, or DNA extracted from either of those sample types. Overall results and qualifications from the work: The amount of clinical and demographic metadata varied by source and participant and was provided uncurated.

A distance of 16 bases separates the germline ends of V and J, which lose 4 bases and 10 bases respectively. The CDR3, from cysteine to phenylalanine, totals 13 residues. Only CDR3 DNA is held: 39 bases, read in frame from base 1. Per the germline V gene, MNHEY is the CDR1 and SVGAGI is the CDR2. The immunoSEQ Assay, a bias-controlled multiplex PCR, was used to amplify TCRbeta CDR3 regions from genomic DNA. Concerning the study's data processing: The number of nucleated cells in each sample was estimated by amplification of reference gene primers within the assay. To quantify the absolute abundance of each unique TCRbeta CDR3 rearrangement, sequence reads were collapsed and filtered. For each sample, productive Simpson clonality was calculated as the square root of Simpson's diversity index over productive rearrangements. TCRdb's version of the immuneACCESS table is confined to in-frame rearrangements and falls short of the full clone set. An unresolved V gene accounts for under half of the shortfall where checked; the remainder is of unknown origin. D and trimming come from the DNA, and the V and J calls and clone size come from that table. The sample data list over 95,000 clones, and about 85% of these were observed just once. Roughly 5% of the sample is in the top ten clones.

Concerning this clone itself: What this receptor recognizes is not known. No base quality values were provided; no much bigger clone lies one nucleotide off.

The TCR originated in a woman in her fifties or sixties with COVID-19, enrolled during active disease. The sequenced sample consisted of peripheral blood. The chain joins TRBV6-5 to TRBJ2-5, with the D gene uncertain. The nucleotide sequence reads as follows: TGTGCCAGCAGTTTGTCTCCCCAGTGGAGCCAGTACTTC. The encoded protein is CASSLSPQWSQYF.